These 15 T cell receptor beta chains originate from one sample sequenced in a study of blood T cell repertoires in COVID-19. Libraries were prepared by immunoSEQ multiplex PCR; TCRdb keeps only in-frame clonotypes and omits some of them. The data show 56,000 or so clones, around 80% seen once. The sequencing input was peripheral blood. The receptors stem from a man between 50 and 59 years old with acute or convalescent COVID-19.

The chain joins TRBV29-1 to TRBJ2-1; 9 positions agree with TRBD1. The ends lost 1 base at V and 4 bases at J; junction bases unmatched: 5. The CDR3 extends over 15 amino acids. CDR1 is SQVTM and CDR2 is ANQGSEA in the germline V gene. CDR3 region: CSVEAQTGGYNEQFF. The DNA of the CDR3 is TGCAGCGTTGAAGCCCAGACAGGGGGGTACAATGAGCAGTTCTTC.

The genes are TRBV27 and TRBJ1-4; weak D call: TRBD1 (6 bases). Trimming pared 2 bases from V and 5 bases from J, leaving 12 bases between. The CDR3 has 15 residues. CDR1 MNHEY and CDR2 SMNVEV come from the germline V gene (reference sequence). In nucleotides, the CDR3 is TGTGCCAGCAGTTTAGGGGGCCCTGCAAATGAAAAACTGTTTTTT. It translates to CASSLGGPANEKLFF.

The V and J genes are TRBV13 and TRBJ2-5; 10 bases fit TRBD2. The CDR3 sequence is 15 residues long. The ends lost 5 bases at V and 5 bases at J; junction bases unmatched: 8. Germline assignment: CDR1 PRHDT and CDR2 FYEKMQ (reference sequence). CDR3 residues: CASSPRVSGGETQYF. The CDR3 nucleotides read TGTGCCAGCAGCCCCCGTGTTAGCGGGGGGGAGACCCAGTACTTC.

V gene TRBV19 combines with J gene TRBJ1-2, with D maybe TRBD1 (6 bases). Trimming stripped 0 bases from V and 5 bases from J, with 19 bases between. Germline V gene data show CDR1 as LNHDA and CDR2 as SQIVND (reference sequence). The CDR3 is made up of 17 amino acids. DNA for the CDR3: TGTGCCAGTAGTATAGAAGCGGGGGCCCAATCTTCATATGGCTACACCTTC. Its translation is CASSIEAGAQSSYGYTF.

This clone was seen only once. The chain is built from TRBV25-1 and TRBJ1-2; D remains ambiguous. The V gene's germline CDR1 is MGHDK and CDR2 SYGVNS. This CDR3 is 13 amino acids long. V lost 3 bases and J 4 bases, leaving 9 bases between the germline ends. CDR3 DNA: TGTGCCAGCAGTGACTTCGTTTCCTATGGCTACACCTTC. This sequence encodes CASSDFVSYGYTF.

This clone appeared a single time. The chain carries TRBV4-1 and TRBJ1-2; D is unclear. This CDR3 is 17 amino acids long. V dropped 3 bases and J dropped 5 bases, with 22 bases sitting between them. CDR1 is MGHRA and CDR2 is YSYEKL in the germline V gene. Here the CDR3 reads CASSQGHTGGSAYGYTF. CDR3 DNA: TGCGCCAGCAGCCAGGGTCATACGGGAGGTTCGGCTTATGGCTACACCTTC.

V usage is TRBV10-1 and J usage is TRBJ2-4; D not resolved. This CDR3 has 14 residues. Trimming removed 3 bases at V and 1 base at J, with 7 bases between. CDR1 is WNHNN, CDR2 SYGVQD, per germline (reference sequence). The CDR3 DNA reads TGCGCCAGCAGTGAAACAGAGGCCAAAAACATTCAGTACTTC. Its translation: CASSETEAKNIQYF.

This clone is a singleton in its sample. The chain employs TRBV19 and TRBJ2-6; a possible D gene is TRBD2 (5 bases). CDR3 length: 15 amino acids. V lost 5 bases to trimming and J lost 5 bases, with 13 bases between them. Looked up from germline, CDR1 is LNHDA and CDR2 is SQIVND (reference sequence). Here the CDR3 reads CASSPSRGRANVLTF. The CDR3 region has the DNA TGTGCCAGTAGTCCCTCCCGGGGTAGGGCCAACGTCCTGACTTTC.

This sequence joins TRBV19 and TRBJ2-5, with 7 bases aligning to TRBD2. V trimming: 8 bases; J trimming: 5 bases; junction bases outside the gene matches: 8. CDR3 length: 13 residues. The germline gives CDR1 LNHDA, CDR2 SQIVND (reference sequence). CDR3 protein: CASGRGSGETQYF. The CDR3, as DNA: TGTGCCAGTGGGAGGGGTTCGGGTGAGACCCAGTACTTC.

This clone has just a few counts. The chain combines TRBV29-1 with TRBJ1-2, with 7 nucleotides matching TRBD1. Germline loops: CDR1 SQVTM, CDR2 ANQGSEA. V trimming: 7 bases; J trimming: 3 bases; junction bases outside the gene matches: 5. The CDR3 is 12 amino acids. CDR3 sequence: CSARQGYYGYTF. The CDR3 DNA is TGCAGCGCCAGACAGGGATACTATGGCTACACCTTC.

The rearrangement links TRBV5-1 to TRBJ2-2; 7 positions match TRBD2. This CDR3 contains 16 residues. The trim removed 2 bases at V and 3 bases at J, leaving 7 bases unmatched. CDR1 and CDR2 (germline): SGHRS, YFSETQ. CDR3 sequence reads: CASSFAGRWDTGELFF. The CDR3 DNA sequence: TGCGCCAGCAGCTTTGCCGGGAGGTGGGACACCGGGGAGCTGTTTTTT.

The CDR3 loop reads CASSQGVGTPQETQYF. The CDR3 nucleotides read TGTGCCAGCAGCCAGGGCGTTGGGACTCCCCAAGAGACCCAGTACTTC. The genes are TRBV4-2 and TRBJ2-5; weak D call: TRBD2 (6 bases). The germline V gene has CDR1 LGHNA and CDR2 YNFKEQ. The CDR3 runs to 16 residues. Between the trimmed V and J ends, which lost 3 bases and 1 base, there was a span of 15 bases.

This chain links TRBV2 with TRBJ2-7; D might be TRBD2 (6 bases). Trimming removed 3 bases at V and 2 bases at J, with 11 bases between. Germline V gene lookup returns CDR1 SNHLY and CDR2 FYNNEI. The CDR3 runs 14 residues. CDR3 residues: CASSEASETYEQYF. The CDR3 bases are TGTGCCAGCAGTGAGGCTAGCGAGACCTACGAGCAGTACTTC. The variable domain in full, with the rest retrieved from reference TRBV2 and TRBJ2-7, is EPEVTQTPSHQVTQMGQEVILRCVPISNHLYFYWYRQILGQKVEFLVSFYNNEISEKSEIFDDQFSVERPDGSNFTLKIRSTKLEDSAMYFCASSEASETYEQYFGPGTRLTVT.

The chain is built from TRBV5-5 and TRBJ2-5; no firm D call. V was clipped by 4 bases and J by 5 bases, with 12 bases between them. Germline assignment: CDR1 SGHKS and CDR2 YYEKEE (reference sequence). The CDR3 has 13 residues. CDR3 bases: TGTGCCAGCAGCCCTACTGCTTTTGAGACCCAGTACTTC. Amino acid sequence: CASSPTAFETQYF.

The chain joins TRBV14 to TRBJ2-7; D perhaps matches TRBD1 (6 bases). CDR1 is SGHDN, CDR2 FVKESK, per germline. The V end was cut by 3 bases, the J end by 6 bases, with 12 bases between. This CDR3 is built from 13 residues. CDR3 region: CASSQVARGEQYF. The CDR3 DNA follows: TGTGCCAGCAGCCAGGTAGCCAGGGGCGAGCAGTACTTC.